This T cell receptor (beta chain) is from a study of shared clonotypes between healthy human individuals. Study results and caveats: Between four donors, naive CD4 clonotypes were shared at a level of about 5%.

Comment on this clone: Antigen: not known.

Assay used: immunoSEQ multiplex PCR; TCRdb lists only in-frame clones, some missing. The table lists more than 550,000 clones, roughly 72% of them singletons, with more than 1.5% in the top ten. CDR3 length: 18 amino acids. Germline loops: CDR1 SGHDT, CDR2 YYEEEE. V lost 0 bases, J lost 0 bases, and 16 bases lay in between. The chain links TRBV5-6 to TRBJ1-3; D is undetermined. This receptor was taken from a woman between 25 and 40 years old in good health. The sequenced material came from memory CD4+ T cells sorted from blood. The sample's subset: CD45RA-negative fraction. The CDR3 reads CASSLVRTHTSSGNTIYF. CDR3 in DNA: TGTGCCAGCAGCTTGGTTCGTACTCACACGAGCTCTGGAAACACCATATATTTT.